This section outlines one T cell receptor beta chain sequence together with its context. Its cognate antigen is unknown. This specimen comes from a study of radiation and T cells in renal cell carcinoma. Study observations and caveats: Top tumor clonotypes rose in blood 2 weeks post-radiation, then contracted. No pretreatment tumor biopsies were available for baseline clonotypes.

Described time point: blood 4 weeks post-SBRT, at nephrectomy. Documented treatment: 15 Gy SBRT to primary tumor, nephrectomy 4 weeks later. Nephrectomy followed 15 Gy stereotactic body radiation by 4 weeks. Serial blood draws occurred at baseline and 2 and 4 weeks post-SBRT. Produced via immunoSEQ multiplex PCR; TCRdb's table is partial and in-frame only. The data show fewer than 200,000 clones, about 88% seen once. The receptor was derived from a woman aged 45 to 65 with renal cell carcinoma. The input for sequencing was blood, taken from a patient whose treatment included radiotherapy and nephrectomy.

CDR3 residues: CASSYLQGRFYGYTF. CDR3 nucleotide sequence: TGTGCCAGCAGCTATTTACAGGGTAGATTCTATGGCTACACCTTC. The chain uses TRBV5-8 and TRBJ1-2; TRBD1 is a possible D gene (6 bases). This CDR3 is 15 amino acids long. Germline CDR1 is SGHTS and CDR2 is YDEGEE. The ends were cut back, 3 bases at V and 4 bases at J, with 16 bases in the middle.